Presented here are 23 T cell receptor beta chains from one specimen sequenced in a study of control samples from healthy donors and cancer patients. Produced via immunoSEQ multiplex PCR; TCRdb's table is partial and in-frame only. Of 110,000 to 150,000 clones detected, roughly 94% appear once; the ten largest clones hold over 12%. The source material was PBMCs. All receptors come from a man between 60 and 75 years old with colorectal cancer.

The V and J genes are TRBV7-2 and TRBJ1-5, with 7 bases that match TRBD1. Germline loops: CDR1 SGHTA, CDR2 FQGNSA. This CDR3 spans 14 amino acids. Trimming took 6 bases from V and 2 from J; bases not matched to a gene: 4. CDR3 region: CASSPTGGNQPQHF. The CDR3 region has the DNA TGTGCCAGCAGTCCAACAGGGGGCAATCAGCCCCAGCATTTT.

This chain joins TRBV5-1 and TRBJ2-5, with D uncertain. V dropped 4 bases and J dropped 2 bases, with 3 bases sitting between them. The CDR3 sequence is 11 residues long. Looked up from germline, CDR1 is SGHRS and CDR2 is YFSETQ. In DNA, the CDR3 is TGCGCCAGCAGCGGTCAAGAGACCCAGTACTTC. It yields the protein CASSGQETQYF.

The J gene is TRBJ1-3, the V gene TRBV10-3, with 8 bases matching TRBD1. J gave up 2 bases and V 3 bases, and 6 bases lay outside the gene matches. CDR3 length equals 16 residues. Germline V gives CDR1 ENHRY, CDR2 SYGVKD. CDR3 nucleotide sequence: TGTGCCATCAGTGAAGATGCGACAGGGGCTGGAAACACCATATATTTT. Its translation is CAISEDATGAGNTIYF.

CDR3 coding DNA: TGTGCCAGCAGTTACGGGCAGGGGGGGTACAATGAGCAGTTCTTC. Translated, it gives CASSYGQGGYNEQFF. The chain couples TRBV6-5 to TRBJ2-1; TRBD1 or TRBD2 may be the D gene (7 bases each). Trimming pared 2 bases from V and 4 bases from J, leaving 12 bases between. Germline V lookup: CDR1 MNHEY, CDR2 SVGAGI. The CDR3 consists of 15 residues.

This sequence joins TRBV4-3 and TRBJ1-2; D is unclear. This CDR3 region has 14 residues. Trimming took off 2 bases at V and 3 bases at J, with 10 bases between the two ends. Germline V gene sequence: CDR1 LGHNA, CDR2 YSLEER. In DNA form, the CDR3 reads TGCGCCAGCAGCCAAAAGGACGGTTACTATGGCTACACCTTC. Translation gives CASSQKDGYYGYTF.

CDR3 sequence (DNA): TGTGCCAGCAGTTCGGGGGGCGTGTATGGCTACACCTTC. Encoded protein: CASSSGGVYGYTF. This chain uses TRBV6-5 with TRBJ1-2; maybe TRBD1 (6 bases). This CDR3 contains 13 residues. Trimming took off 4 bases at V and 5 bases at J, with 11 bases between the two ends. Germline V gene data show CDR1 as MNHEY and CDR2 as SVGAGI.

Worth noting for this clone: This same CDR3 is encoded by further DNA sequences in the sample. V usage is TRBV3-1 (or the pseudogene TRBV3-2) and J usage is TRBJ1-5; D call uncertain. Germline V CDR1 and CDR2: LGHDT, YNNKEL (reference sequence). This CDR3 region has 14 residues. V dropped 4 bases and J dropped 3 bases, with 10 bases sitting between them. This CDR3 reads CASSPLGSNQPQHF. The CDR3 bases are TGTGCCAGCAGCCCCCTCGGGTCCAATCAGCCCCAGCATTTT.

The chain uses TRBV6-5 and TRBJ1-3, with D possibly TRBD1 on 5 matching bases. In germline, CDR1 is MNHEY, CDR2 SVGAGI. CDR3 length: 14 amino acids. Trimming cost V 6 bases and J 0 bases, with 9 bases left between them. DNA of the CDR3: TGTGCCAGCAGCGGACACTACTCTGGAAACACCATATATTTT. It specifies CASSGHYSGNTIYF.

The chain combines TRBV10-2 with TRBJ1-6, with 7 nucleotides matching TRBD1. This CDR3 is built from 18 residues. Germline loops: CDR1 WSHSY, CDR2 SAAADI. Germline trimming cut 3 bases from V and 0 bases from J; bases unmatched to any gene: 8. Written as DNA, the CDR3 is TGCGCCAGCAGTGACGGCAGGGGGGTCTACTCCTATAATTCACCCCTCCACTTT. Translated: CASSDGRGVYSYNSPLHF.

This chain links TRBV19 with TRBJ1-2, with 12 bases matching TRBD1. The V and J ends lost 6 bases and 5 bases, in that order; junction bases with no gene match: 10. The CDR3 is 16 amino acids. Germline assignment: CDR1 LNHDA and CDR2 SQIVND (reference sequence). CDR3 nucleotides: TGTGCCAGTAGCTACCGGGACAGGGGGCAAAAGTATGGCTACACCTTC. Amino acid sequence: CASSYRDRGQKYGYTF.

This clone showed up just a few times. This chain joins TRBV7-9 and TRBJ1-5, with TRBD1 as a possible D gene (5 bases). The CDR3 has 13 amino acids. V was cut by 5 bases and J by 4 bases, with 9 bases left in between. CDR1 is SEHNR and CDR2 is FQNEAQ in the germline V gene (reference sequence). CDR3 nucleotides: TGTGCCAGCAGCCGGGACGGTAATCAGCCCCAGCATTTT. Protein product: CASSRDGNQPQHF.

The chain is built from TRBV6-5 and TRBJ1-1, with D uncertain. CDR3 length: 14 amino acids. Germline V gene data show CDR1 as MNHEY and CDR2 as SVGAGI. The V and J ends lost 6 bases and 0 bases respectively, with 11 bases between them. Here the CDR3 reads CASSLAELNTEAFF. The CDR3 DNA sequence: TGTGCCAGCAGCCTAGCGGAATTGAACACTGAAGCTTTCTTT.

The rearrangement links TRBV15 to TRBJ2-7, with D possibly TRBD1 on 7 matching bases. V was clipped by 0 bases and J by 7 bases, with 19 bases between them. Germline V gives CDR1 LNHNV, CDR2 YYDKDF (reference sequence). CDR3 length: 16 amino acids. The CDR3 DNA reads TGTGCCACCAGCAGAGAGGGGGAACAGGGGAGGCGGGAGCAGTACTTC. Translated, it gives CATSREGEQGRREQYF.

The J gene is TRBJ1-2, the V gene TRBV19; possibly TRBD1 for D (5 bases). The CDR3 totals 15 residues. The V gene lost 5 bases and the J gene lost 7 bases, with 20 bases spanning the gap. CDR1 is LNHDA and CDR2 is SQIVND in the germline V gene (reference sequence). CDR3 region: CASSLLQAVSTGYTF. CDR3 nucleotide sequence: TGTGCCAGTAGTTTACTACAGGCCGTTTCGACTGGCTACACCTTC.

This chain connects TRBV7-8 to TRBJ2-3; 12 positions match TRBD2. The V and J ends lost 1 base and 2 bases, in that order; junction bases with no gene match: 4. Germline CDR1 SGHVS, CDR2 FQNEAQ. This CDR3 has 17 amino acids. CDR3 loop: CASSLGLAGGPTDTQYF. In nucleotides, the CDR3 is TGTGCCAGCAGCTTAGGCCTAGCGGGGGGGCCCACAGATACGCAGTATTTT.

The chain employs TRBV2 and TRBJ1-2, with no clear D. CDR1 is SNHLY, CDR2 FYNNEI, per germline. V was cut by 3 bases and J by 5 bases, with 13 bases left in between. The CDR3 loop spans 14 amino acids. The chain's CDR3 is CASSESGELYGYTF. CDR3 sequence (DNA): TGTGCCAGCAGTGAGTCCGGAGAGCTTTATGGCTACACCTTC.

V and J are TRBV19 and TRBJ2-1, with D uncertain. V lost 0 bases and J lost 13, with 10 bases in between. The germline gives CDR1 LNHDA, CDR2 SQIVND (reference sequence). CDR3 length: 12 amino acids. The CDR3 spells CASSIDLYRQFF. DNA of the CDR3: TGTGCCAGTAGTATAGATCTATATCGCCAGTTCTTC.

The chain links TRBV27 to TRBJ2-2, with D tentatively TRBD2 (6 bases). This CDR3 has 15 amino acids. V lost 4 bases and J lost 5, with 14 bases in between. Germline V gene data show CDR1 as MNHEY and CDR2 as SMNVEV (reference sequence). CDR3 in amino acids: CASSWREDGTGELFF. The CDR3 nucleotides read TGTGCCAGCAGTTGGAGGGAAGATGGTACCGGGGAGCTGTTTTTT.

CDR3 sequence reads: CASSQAQGATGANVLTF. The CDR3 DNA reads as TGCGCCAGCAGCCAAGCACAGGGGGCGACTGGGGCCAACGTCCTGACTTTC. V is TRBV4-1 and J is TRBJ2-6; 9 bases are a match to TRBD1. The CDR3 runs 17 residues. Trimming cost V 1 base and J 2 bases; bases outside gene matches: 3. Germline CDR1 MGHRA, CDR2 YSYEKL.

The rearrangement links TRBV6-5 to TRBJ1-1; perhaps TRBD1 as D (5 bases). This CDR3 comprises 15 residues. V was trimmed by 0 bases and J by 0 bases, leaving 8 bases between them. Germline lookup yields CDR1 MNHEY and CDR2 SVGAGI. CDR3 sequence reads: CASSYSYRLNTEAFF. CDR3 bases: TGTGCCAGCAGTTACTCGTACAGGCTGAACACTGAAGCTTTCTTT.

This rearrangement joins TRBV6-6 to TRBJ1-2, with D uncertain. V was pared by 11 bases and J by 4 bases, with 11 bases between. The CDR3 sequence is 11 residues long. Germline assignment: CDR1 MNHNY and CDR2 SVGAGI (reference sequence). CDR3 nucleotides: TGTGCCGGACGGTCACCCTATGGCTACACCTTC. The encoded protein is CAGRSPYGYTF.

CDR3 sequence reads: CASSPGTGAYEQYF. The CDR3, as DNA: TGTGCCAGCTCACCAGGGACAGGGGCCTACGAGCAGTACTTC. The V gene is TRBV18, the J gene TRBJ2-7; 10 nucleotides line up with TRBD1. J gave up 2 bases and V 2 bases, and 0 bases lay outside the gene matches. The V gene's germline CDR1 is KGHSH and CDR2 LQKENI. The CDR3 is 14 amino acids.

The gene calls are TRBV6-2 or TRBV6-3 and TRBJ2-5, with 15 bases identical to TRBD2. The ends lost 5 bases at V and 5 bases at J; junction bases unmatched: 6. In germline, CDR1 is MNHEY, CDR2 SVGEGT. The CDR3 sequence is 16 residues long. The CDR3 sequence: CASSGGLAGGAETQYF. In DNA, the CDR3 is TGTGCCAGCAGTGGTGGACTAGCGGGGGGGGCGGAGACCCAGTACTTC.